The TCR beta chain under discussion was sequenced for a study of blood T cell repertoires in COVID-19 (dated by TCRdb to 2020 to 2021). Some background on the complete study: The collaborator samples originated in the United States, Italy and Spain and spanned the acute and convalescent phases of COVID-19. The material from the prospective study consisted of cDNA or gDNA derived from T cells, B-cell-depleted T cells, or PBMCs. Subjects who had been exposed to COVID-19, were actively infected with it, or had recovered from it provided the deeply sampled blood TCRbeta repertoires that made up the dataset. The repertoires were made available in a free public database intended to serve as a resource for research on the immune response to SARS-CoV-2. Samples came from the ongoing ImmuneRACE study (first 160 participants) plus 1,254 subjects from 6 global collaborators. Sample metadata almost always included a de-identified subject ID, COVID-19 status, age in years and sex. Where available, HLA class I and class II types were obtained from metadata supplied by the sample provider rather than from assay-based typing.

Paper-wide results and their limitations: The amount of clinical and demographic metadata varied by source and participant and was provided uncurated.

Each collaborating institution followed its own protocols to collect whole blood in K2EDTA tubes. For TCRbeta analysis, collaborator samples were shipped as frozen whole blood, as isolated PBMCs, or as DNA extracted from either sample type. Concerning this clone itself: Its antigen remains unidentified. No base quality values were provided; no much bigger clone lies one nucleotide off.

The immunoSEQ Assay, a bias-controlled multiplex PCR, was used to amplify TCRbeta CDR3 regions from genomic DNA. The authors' analysis ran thus. The number of nucleated cells in each sample was estimated by amplification of reference gene primers within the assay. To quantify the absolute abundance of each unique TCRbeta CDR3 rearrangement, sequence reads were collapsed and filtered. For each sample, productive Simpson clonality was calculated by taking the square root of Simpson's diversity index across productive rearrangements. TCRdb retrieved this table from immuneACCESS and kept in-frame rearrangements only. Not all clones are present; in checked studies, unresolved V genes account for under half, and no reason is known for the remainder. V, J and clone size derive from that table, while D and trimming were established from the DNA sequence. The sample records 180,000 or so clones, about 85% of which are singletons. Jointly, the top ten make up more than 8% of the sample.

CDR1 SNHLY and CDR2 FYNNEI are derived from the germline V gene. The trim is 4 bases for V and 9 bases for J, with a gap of 19 bases between the germline ends. The CDR3 sequence holds 15 residues, the cysteine and phenylalanine included. Only CDR3 DNA is held: 45 bases, read in frame from base 1. Sequenced input: peripheral blood. This sequence was found in a woman older than 75 with acute or convalescent COVID-19. The rearrangement joined TRBV2 to TRBJ1-5; the D gene is perhaps TRBD1, on 5 matching bases. The DNA sequence follows: TGTGCCAGCAGTGTCACGTTAGGTATTGGGGCGCCCCAGCATTTT. Translated, it reads CASSVTLGIGAPQHF.